The sequence of this T cell receptor beta chain was determined in a study of metastatic and nonmetastatic thyroid tumors. Study at large: Repertoire data that came from the blood and tumor or nodule tissue of malignant and benign thyroid patients were compared. The study's findings and limits: For both blood and tumor, malignant thyroid tumors reportedly showed significantly higher TCR beta diversity than benign nodules did.

Notes on this clone: What it recognizes is unknown. One end of the junction fails to match germline, which may point to a read error.

In the original analysis: For papillary thyroid cancer, a distant-metastasis classifier was constructed from CDR3 differences observed across clinicopathological groups. Using MiXCR, TCRdb re-called clones from the PCR reads. TCRdb's processing, not the study's, gives the V and J calls here. This table holds about 21,000 clones, around 15% found once. Treatment of any kind had been given to no patient before thyroid surgery. Input material: tumor tissue. This receptor was taken from a female donor with papillary thyroid cancer or a benign thyroid nodule (not recorded which). Some clones in this sample may be carry-over from other donors' samples.

The CDR3 DNA reads TGTGCCAGCAGTCAACAGGGCTTAGGCCAGCACCAGCATTTT. This gives the protein CASSQQGLGQHQHF. The V and J genes are TRBV7-2 and TRBJ1-5, with a tentative D call TRBD1 (6 bases). Germline V gene lookup returns CDR1 SGHTA and CDR2 FQGNSA. This CDR3 comprises 14 residues. The variable domain in full, completed from reference TRBV7-2 and TRBJ1-5, reads GAGVSQSPSNKVTEKGKDVELRCDPISGHTALYWYRQSLGQGLEFLIYFQGNSAPDKSGLPSDRFSAERTGGSVSTLTIQRTQQEDSAVYLCASSQQGLGQHQHFGDGTRLSIL.